Below, 15 T cell receptor beta chains from the same sample are listed, as sequenced in a study of T cells after yellow fever vaccination. Using its own MiXCR run on the 5' RACE reads, TCRdb lists one record per CDR3 protein. The table has about 320,000 distinct CDR3 sequences, around 4.5% seen once. Sequences were derived from PBMCs, sampled 15 days after the yellow fever booster vaccination. The receptor set was obtained from a man aged 18 to 29 who received the YFV17D yellow fever vaccine.

The gene calls are TRBV5-1 and TRBJ1-5; D not resolved. The V gene's germline CDR1 is SGHRS and CDR2 YFSETQ. The length of the CDR3 is 15 residues. V shed 3 bases and J shed 3 bases, with 13 bases lying between them. As DNA, the CDR3 is TGCGCCAGCAGCTCCACCCCGGGAAACAATCAGCCCCAGCATTTT. Translating it yields CASSSTPGNNQPQHF.

This clonotype was seen many times. The genes are TRBV5-1 and TRBJ1-2; D perhaps matches TRBD1 (6 bases). Deletions cut 10 bases from V and 6 bases from J, with 19 bases between. This CDR3 is 13 amino acids long. The germline V gene encodes CDR1 SGHRS and CDR2 YFSETQ. Here the CDR3 DNA reads TGCGCCGCCCGGGACACCCCGTTGGATGGCTACACCTTC. Its protein is CAARDTPLDGYTF.

CDR3 sequence: CASSTRPDGYTF. CDR3 bases: TGTGCCAGTAGTACCAGGCCGGATGGCTACACCTTC. V is TRBV19 and J is TRBJ1-2, with D unresolved. Looked up from germline, CDR1 is LNHDA and CDR2 is SQIVND (reference sequence). The CDR3 covers 12 residues. The ends were cut back, 4 bases at V and 6 bases at J, with 9 bases in the middle. The entire variable domain, with the rest obtained from reference TRBV19 and TRBJ1-2, is as follows: DGGITQSPKYLFRKEGQNVTLSCEQNLNHDAMYWYRQDPGQGLRLIYYSQIVNDFQKGDIAEGYSVSREKKESFPLTVTSAQKNPTAFYLCASSTRPDGYTFGSGTRLTVV.

The V gene is TRBV25-1, the J gene TRBJ2-5; D possibly matches TRBD1 or TRBD2 (5 bases each). This CDR3 spans 13 amino acids. Per germline, CDR1 MGHDK and CDR2 SYGVNS. Trimming removed 3 bases at V and 3 bases at J, with 8 bases between. The DNA for the CDR3 is TGTGCCAGCAGTGATGAGGGGAAAGAGACCCAGTACTTC. The encoded protein is CASSDEGKETQYF.

The V call is TRBV12-3 or TRBV12-4, the J call TRBJ1-2; TRBD1 aligns across 10 bases. The ends lost 5 bases at V and 1 base at J; junction bases unmatched: 4. This CDR3 has 15 amino acids. The CDR3 reads CASSPGTGVNYGYTF. The CDR3 nucleotides read TGTGCCAGCAGTCCGGGGACAGGGGTTAACTATGGCTACACCTTC.

This clonotype was picked up a small number of times. The V and J genes are TRBV19 and TRBJ2-1; D could derive from TRBD1 or TRBD2 (6 bases each). V gave up 6 bases and J gave up 0 bases, with 15 bases separating them. The CDR3 covers 16 residues. CDR1 LNHDA and CDR2 SQIVND come from the germline V gene (reference sequence). CDR3 loop: CASSRGLGSSYNEQFF. Written as DNA, the CDR3 is TGTGCCAGTAGCCGGGGGCTCGGGAGCTCCTACAATGAGCAGTTCTTC.

This clonotype was picked up a small number of times. The chain uses TRBV7-2 and TRBJ2-5; perhaps TRBD1 as D (8 bases). The germline V and J ends were trimmed by 2 bases and 0 bases, with 10 bases remaining between them. The CDR3 contains 15 residues. Germline CDR1 is SGHTA and CDR2 is FQGNSA. CDR3 in amino acids: CASSLTGGDQETQYF. The CDR3 DNA follows: TGTGCCAGCAGCTTAACAGGGGGGGACCAAGAGACCCAGTACTTC. The whole variable domain, filled in from reference TRBV7-2 and TRBJ2-5, reads GAGVSQSPSNKVTEKGKDVELRCDPISGHTALYWYRQSLGQGLEFLIYFQGNSAPDKSGLPSDRFSAERTGGSVSTLTIQRTQQEDSAVYLCASSLTGGDQETQYFGPGTRLLVL.

This clonotype was seen many times. The rearrangement links TRBV20-1 to TRBJ2-2; no clear D. The germline V and J ends were trimmed by 3 bases and 7 bases, with 9 bases remaining between them. The CDR3 extends over 12 amino acids. Germline V lookup: CDR1 DFQATT, CDR2 SNEGSKA (reference sequence). As DNA, the CDR3 is TGCAGTGCTAGTCAACCGCTCGGGGAGCTGTTTTTT. Protein product: CSASQPLGELFF.

This rearrangement joins TRBV7-9 to TRBJ2-7, with D perhaps assigned TRBD1 or TRBD2 (5 bases each). V gave up 5 bases and J gave up 0 bases, with 14 bases separating them. This CDR3 region has 15 residues. Germline V gene data show CDR1 as SEHNR and CDR2 as FQNEAQ (reference sequence). The CDR3 coding sequence is TGTGCCAGCAGCGCGTTGAGGGGCAGCTCCTACGAGCAGTACTTC. This translates into CASSALRGSSYEQYF.

The chain joins TRBV6-5 to TRBJ2-7, with D perhaps matching TRBD1 (5 bases). V lost 0 bases, J lost 2 bases, and 8 bases lay in between. The CDR3 runs 14 residues. CDR1 and CDR2 from the germline V gene are MNHEY and SVGAGI. The CDR3 DNA follows: TGTGCCAGCAGTTACTCGGGGCGGACCTACGAGCAGTACTTC. Protein product: CASSYSGRTYEQYF.

The V gene is TRBV5-3, the J gene TRBJ2-1; weak D call: TRBD2 (7 bases). TRBV5-3 is an open reading frame, and its role is uncertain. The V gene lost 2 bases and the J gene lost 0 bases, with 15 bases spanning the gap. CDR3 size: 17 residues. CDR3 coding DNA: TGTGCCAGAAGCTTAGGGCCGGGGGGCAGCTCCTACAATGAGCAGTTCTTC. Protein sequence: CARSLGPGGSSYNEQFF.

The CDR3 nucleotides read TGTGCCAGTAGGCTAGCGGGGGCCTCCAATGAGCAGTTCTTC. Protein sequence: CASRLAGASNEQFF. The rearrangement uses TRBV19 and TRBJ2-1, with TRBD2 matching 10 bases. Per germline, CDR1 LNHDA and CDR2 SQIVND (reference sequence). The junction had 5 bases not matched to a gene; V was cut back by 6 bases and J by 6 bases. The CDR3 contains 14 residues.

This clonotype has ten or more counts. J is TRBJ1-4 and V is TRBV5-1, with a possible D match to TRBD1 (5 bases). V dropped 4 bases and J dropped 8 bases, with 12 bases sitting between them. The CDR3 contains 13 residues. CDR1 SGHRS and CDR2 YFSETQ come from the germline V gene. The DNA for the CDR3 is TGCGCCAGCAGCCTAGGGGTTGGGGAAAAACTGTTTTTT. It translates to CASSLGVGEKLFF.

This clonotype was seen many times. The chain has TRBV4-2 and TRBJ2-3; no definite D call. V was cut by 7 bases and J by 0 bases, with 11 bases left in between. Germline CDR1 reads LGHNA; CDR2 reads YNFKEQ. The CDR3 is 14 residues long. Here the CDR3 reads CASNFGQSTDTQYF. The CDR3, as DNA: TGTGCCAGCAATTTCGGCCAAAGCACAGATACGCAGTATTTT.

Many counts were recorded for this clonotype. The chain joins TRBV12-3 or TRBV12-4 to TRBJ2-1; a weak D match, TRBD1 (5 bases). V was shortened by 5 bases and J by 0 bases, with 11 bases between the two germline ends. The CDR3 extends over 15 amino acids. The CDR3 DNA reads as TGTGCCAGCAGTGGGGCTTCGGACTCCTACAATGAGCAGTTCTTC. Translating it yields CASSGASDSYNEQFF.